The clone carrying this TCR beta chain occurred once. Its matching antigen is unknown. Time point meaning: week 11, during vaccination. Mutant IDH1 20-mer peptide, at 300 ug, made up each vaccine dose, with topical imiquimod. This specimen belongs to a study of a mutant IDH1 vaccine in newly diagnosed glioma. The CDR3 length is 11 residues. Germline CDR1 SGHDT, CDR2 YYEEEE. Trimming took 2 bases from V and 7 from J, leaving 7 bases between them. Generated by immunoSEQ multiplex PCR, the TCRdb table keeps only in-frame clones and is missing some. The sample carries roughly 130,000 clones, 80% recorded once.

The sequenced sample was PBMCs, obtained from a glioma patient whose treatment included an IDH1 peptide vaccine. The chain combines TRBV5-6 with TRBJ2-7, with D hard to call. The sequence came from a man aged 35-49 years with glioma. The CDR3 reads CASSFDDEQYF. DNA of the CDR3: TGTGCCAGCAGCTTCGACGATGAGCAGTACTTC.